These T cell receptor beta chains were read from a single sample in a study of T cell repertoires in cytomegalovirus infection. MiXCR, applied by TCRdb to the reads, yields one record per CDR3 protein. Of about 490,000 distinct CDR3 sequences in the sample, 15% to 20% are singletons; the top ten hold roughly a quarter. The material sequenced was CD8+ T cells from PBMCs. These receptors were taken from a human donor in good health (CMV status not recorded). Some clones in this sample may be carry-over from other donors' samples. Both conserved end residues are part of each CDR3.

cdr3_aa j_call v_call
CASSLTSGIDEQYF TRBJ2-7 TRBV12-3/TRBV12-4
CASSDLSGTSLYEQYF TRBJ2-7 TRBV7-8
CASSPPLDTQYF TRBJ2-3 TRBV7-2
CASRPTTSGGTDTQYF TRBJ2-3 TRBV6-1
CASSLQLTGELFF TRBJ2-2 TRBV27
CASSSRQGKNTEAFF TRBJ1-1 TRBV9
CASSQDPDADTQYF TRBJ2-3 TRBV4-1
CSARNSGANVLTF TRBJ2-6 TRBV20-1
CSARVQTGENTIYF TRBJ1-3 TRBV20-1
CASSLDVNQSQHF TRBJ1-5 TRBV11-2
CASSDRDLTYEQYF TRBJ2-7 TRBV6-6
CASSLEDRGPSDTQYF TRBJ2-3 TRBV12-3/TRBV12-4
CASSPAGDYGYTF TRBJ1-2 TRBV13
CASSLAGQGPGNTIYF TRBJ1-3 TRBV7-6
CASRDRESEKLFF TRBJ1-4 TRBV10-2
CASSLLQLAGQYNEQFF TRBJ2-1 TRBV28
CASSPISGHPDRRQETQYF TRBJ2-5 TRBV18
CASSGGRGYEQYF TRBJ2-7 TRBV27
CASSLRRGIMDTQYF TRBJ2-3 TRBV5-4
CASRELAQEQFF TRBJ2-1 TRBV5-4
CASSFLGGITGELFF TRBJ2-2 TRBV7-2
CASSLGTSGRAYNEQFF TRBJ2-1 TRBV11-2
CASSYMGSRTEAFF TRBJ1-1 TRBV6-5
CASSLRWETGGDTQYF TRBJ2-3 TRBV7-8
CASVLRDSSQYGYTF TRBJ1-2 TRBV12-5
CASSLWSRAHTEAFF TRBJ1-1 TRBV6-5
CASSPRKNSPLHF TRBJ1-6 TRBV27
CASSQAPNTEAFF TRBJ1-1 TRBV4-1
CASSRLAGVTDTQYF TRBJ2-3 TRBV23-1
CASALGGGSPQHF TRBJ1-5 TRBV12-5
CASSIGQGTEAFF TRBJ1-1 TRBV19
CASSLVDSNQPQHF TRBJ1-5 TRBV7-9
CASSYRGTVRNSPLHF TRBJ1-6 TRBV28
CASSLGGIGVNTEAFF TRBJ1-1 TRBV28
CASSLESVSYEQYF TRBJ2-7 TRBV7-4
CSAREAPKRGPNYGYTF TRBJ1-2 TRBV20-1
CAISDPDRGTEAFF TRBJ1-1 TRBV10-3
CASRKGFDEQYF TRBJ2-7 TRBV28
CASSYSGTSGGFQETQYF TRBJ2-5 TRBV6-5
CASSATGTISGNTIYF TRBJ1-3 TRBV25-1